The T cell receptor beta chain described here comes from a study of T cell repertoires in cytomegalovirus infection. Germline V gene sequence: CDR1 SNHLY, CDR2 FYNNEI. V was pared by 5 bases and J by 5 bases, with 8 bases of the junction left unmatched. This CDR3 is built from 15 residues. As to this clonotype: Its matching antigen is unknown.

TCRdb reprocessed the reads with MiXCR, giving one entry per CDR3 protein. The sample comprises 250,000 to 300,000 distinct CDR3 sequences, around 15% of which are singletons, and more than 45% rests with the top ten. General observations from the study: CMV-specific TCR beta clonotypes restricted by HLA-C were the ones dominating the ex vivo response.

The sequence was collected from a human donor in good health (CMV status not recorded). Some clones in this sample may be carry-over from other donors' samples. Sequenced sample: CD8+ T cells from PBMCs. V is TRBV2 and J is TRBJ2-3; 9 positions match TRBD2. The CDR3 spells CASSTTSGSGDTQYF. The DNA of the CDR3 is TGTGCCAGCAGTACCACTAGCGGGTCTGGAGATACGCAGTATTTT.